This TCR beta chain was recorded in a study of T cells in Graves' hyperthyroidism and ophthalmopathy. The study, taken as a whole, reports: Blood samples included most of the expanded thyroid clonotypes exceeding 0.001.

For this clonotype: Its antigen is currently unknown.

Germline V gene data show CDR1 as MNHEY and CDR2 as SVGAGI. V was trimmed by 0 bases and J by 13 bases, leaving 19 bases between them. The CDR3 has 15 amino acids. TCR beta CDR3 sequences were amplified from RNA transcripts. Using the HTBI primer set, a first-round RT-PCR was run on the TCR CDR3. One entry per CDR3 protein results from TCRdb running MiXCR on the multiplex PCR reads. The profile shows approximately 600,000 distinct CDR3 sequences, about 14% of them singletons. The specimen sequenced was blood. The gene calls are TRBV6-5 and TRBJ2-1, with D possibly matching TRBD2 (5 bases). The TCR sequence derives from a woman between 25 and 40 years old with Graves' hyperthyroidism that later progressed to Graves' ophthalmopathy. CDR3 sequence (DNA): TGTGCCAGCAGTTACTCTCTGGGGTCCGGGGTTGGCCAGTTCTTC. Translated: CASSYSLGSGVGQFF.